Presented here are 26 T cell receptor beta chains from one specimen sequenced in a study of blood T cells in healthy people across ages. For the second PCR, which ran for about 7 to 11 cycles, a sample-barcoded 5' primer and a J-beta primer mix were used. TCRdb itself ran the 5' RACE reads through MiXCR, one entry per CDR3 protein. The sample has some 710,000 distinct CDR3 sequences, 22% seen once; the top ten hold 22%. The specimen sequenced was blood. The source of these receptors is a man aged 65 to 85 in good health.

This clonotype has only a few counts. V gene TRBV20-1 combines with J gene TRBJ2-5; TRBD2 might be the D (6 bases). The CDR3 loop spans 13 amino acids. Per germline, CDR1 DFQATT and CDR2 SNEGSKA (reference sequence). Trimming stripped 3 bases from V and 5 bases from J, with 13 bases between. DNA for the CDR3: TGCAGTGCTAGTGGTCTAGCGATGGAGACCCAGTACTTC. Translation: CSASGLAMETQYF.

The sample holds many counts of this clonotype. Relative to the germline gene, one junction end is altered; a read error may explain this. This chain uses TRBV11-2 with TRBJ1-1; no clear D gene. Germline values: CDR1 SGHAT, CDR2 FQNNGV. The CDR3 runs to 15 residues. Here the CDR3 reads CASSLEGSRNTEAFF. DNA of the CDR3: TGTGCCAGCAGCCTAGAGGGTAGTAGGAACACTGAAGCTTTCTTT. Filled out from reference TRBV11-2 and TRBJ1-1, the complete variable domain reads EAGVAQSPRYKIIEKRQSVAFWCNPISGHATLYWYQQILGQGPKLLIQFQNNGVVDDSQLPKDRFSAERLKGVDSTLKIQPAKLEDSAVYLCASSLEGSRNTEAFFGQGTRLTVV.

This clonotype was counted only a few times. This chain joins TRBV14 and TRBJ1-1; D is undetermined. Trimming removed 10 bases from V and 5 bases from J, with 20 bases in between. This CDR3 has 14 residues. Germline CDR1 is SGHDN and CDR2 is FVKESK. The CDR3 loop reads CANSQGRTSTEAFF. CDR3 DNA sequence: TGTGCCAATAGCCAAGGACGGACGAGTACTGAAGCTTTCTTT.

This clonotype occurred a few times. The chain combines TRBV5-1 with TRBJ2-1; D unclear. This CDR3 spans 13 amino acids. Trimming stripped 1 base from V and 4 bases from J, with 6 bases between. In germline, CDR1 is SGHRS, CDR2 YFSETQ. The CDR3 reads CASSLNHYNEQFF. The CDR3 coding sequence is TGCGCCAGCAGCTTGAACCATTACAATGAGCAGTTCTTC. The full variable domain, with the rest looked up from reference TRBV5-1 and TRBJ2-1, is KAGVTQTPRYLIKTRGQQVTLSCSPISGHRSVSWYQQTPGQGLQFLFEYFSETQRNKGNFPGRFSGRQFSNSRSEMNVSTLELGDSALYLCASSLNHYNEQFFGPGTRLTVL.

This chain links TRBV28 with TRBJ2-5, with TRBD1 as a possible D gene (5 bases). The J call may be incorrect, as the DNA end agrees better with TRBJ2-7. From germline, CDR1 is MDHEN and CDR2 SYDVKM. This CDR3 contains 13 residues. This chain's CDR3 is CASSLQEPHEQYF. As DNA, the CDR3 is TGTGCCAGCAGTCTACAGGAACCACACGAGCAGTACTTC.

The table lists this clonotype with a few counts. The chain couples TRBV5-1 to TRBJ2-1; D unresolved. This CDR3 spans 15 amino acids. V gave up 4 bases and J gave up 9 bases, with 20 bases separating them. Looked up from germline, CDR1 is SGHRS and CDR2 is YFSETQ. The CDR3 DNA sequence: TGCGCCAGCAGCCACCTGGACGTCTCTACGGGTGAGCAGTTCTTC. It is translated as CASSHLDVSTGEQFF.

This clonotype showed up just a few times. The chain recombines TRBV10-3 with TRBJ2-6; no reliable D call. The V and J ends lost 10 bases and 0 bases respectively, with 10 bases between them. Germline V gene lookup returns CDR1 ENHRY and CDR2 SYGVKD. This CDR3 is built from 14 residues. In DNA, the CDR3 is TGTGCCACTGTCTACGACTCTGGGGCCAACGTCCTGACTTTC. Translation gives CATVYDSGANVLTF.

This clonotype was seen only a few times. The V call is TRBV11-2, the J call TRBJ1-1; no reliable D call. Between the trimmed V and J ends, which lost 5 bases and 5 bases, there was a span of 15 bases. Germline assignment: CDR1 SGHAT and CDR2 FQNNGV. The CDR3 has 14 residues. Here the CDR3 reads CASSAGPDGTEAFF. The CDR3 DNA follows: TGTGCCAGCAGCGCCGGTCCGGACGGGACTGAAGCTTTCTTT.

This clonotype was recorded a few times. This chain uses TRBV6-5 with TRBJ1-3; TRBD1 matches 7 bases. Germline CDR1 and CDR2: MNHEY and SVGAGI. The CDR3 has 14 amino acids. V lost 6 bases and J lost 7; bases outside the gene matches: 9. This CDR3 reads CASSEQGTRNTIYF. As DNA, the CDR3 is TGTGCCAGCAGCGAACAGGGGACGCGGAACACCATATATTTT.

The chain carries TRBV2 and TRBJ1-5; 7 bases fit TRBD1. This CDR3 comprises 15 residues. The germline V gene encodes CDR1 SNHLY and CDR2 FYNNEI. With V trimmed by 6 bases and J by 6 bases, 11 bases remained unmatched. CDR3 sequence reads: CASSPNRGGVQPQHF. In nucleotides, the CDR3 is TGTGCCAGCAGCCCCAACAGGGGAGGTGTTCAGCCCCAGCATTTT.

This clonotype was recorded once. At one boundary the junction diverges from the germline segment, which might be a read error. This chain uses TRBV5-1 with TRBJ1-1; TRBD1 might be the D (6 bases). The CDR3 runs to 14 residues. CDR1 is SGHRS and CDR2 is YFSETQ in the germline V gene. The CDR3 loop reads CASSLEGVDTEALF. Written as DNA, the CDR3 is TGCGCCAGCAGCTTGGAGGGGGTGGACACTGAAGCTCTCTTT. Combining the CDR3 with reference TRBV5-1 and TRBJ1-1 gives the whole variable domain KAGVTQTPRYLIKTRGQQVTLSCSPISGHRSVSWYQQTPGQGLQFLFEYFSETQRNKGNFPGRFSGRQFSNSRSEMNVSTLELGDSALYLCASSLEGVDTEALFGQGTRLTVV.

The sample holds a few counts of this clonotype. The CDR3 DNA is TGCGCCAGCAGCCAGCCCTTAGCGAGGAGCTCCTACAATGAGCAGTTCTTC. Its protein is CASSQPLARSSYNEQFF. This chain uses TRBV4-1 with TRBJ2-1, with TRBD2 as a possible D gene (5 bases). The germline V gene encodes CDR1 MGHRA and CDR2 YSYEKL. The CDR3 spans 17 residues. Between the trimmed V and J ends, which lost 3 bases and 0 bases, there was a span of 15 bases.

The chain recombines TRBV3-1 with TRBJ2-1; D call uncertain. The CDR3 is made up of 16 amino acids. V shed 0 bases and J shed 0 bases, with 9 bases lying between them. The germline V gene encodes CDR1 LGHDT and CDR2 YNNKEL (reference sequence). The CDR3 spells CASSQDLALSYNEQFF. In DNA, the CDR3 is TGTGCCAGCAGCCAAGATTTGGCCCTCTCCTACAATGAGCAGTTCTTC.

This clonotype has a handful of counts. The rearrangement uses TRBV21-1 and TRBJ2-7. TRBV21-1 is a documented pseudogene. The CDR3 runs 20 residues. CDR3 sequence reads: CASSKGFGDFHYGGSYEQYV. DNA of the CDR3: TGTGCCAGCAGCAAAGGGTTCGGTGATTTCCATTATGGGGGCTCCTACGAGCAGTACGTC.

This clonotype was counted a few times. The chain carries TRBV6-6 and TRBJ2-7; D gene ambiguous. Germline V lookup: CDR1 MNHNY, CDR2 SVGAGI (reference sequence). Trimming pared 0 bases from V and 6 bases from J, leaving 9 bases between. The CDR3 length is 13 residues. The CDR3 spells CASSYSGRGEQYF. In DNA, the CDR3 is TGTGCCAGCAGTTACTCTGGCAGAGGCGAGCAGTACTTC.

The chain links TRBV20-1 to TRBJ2-1; the match to TRBD2 covers 13 bases. Germline CDR1 reads DFQATT; CDR2 reads SNEGSKA (reference sequence). This CDR3 is built from 16 residues. J lost 4 bases, V lost 0 bases, and 3 bases had no gene match. CDR3 region: CSARDWTSGGYNEQFF. The DNA of the CDR3 is TGCAGTGCTAGAGATTGGACTAGCGGGGGATACAATGAGCAGTTCTTC.

CDR3 coding DNA: TGCGCCAGCAGCGCCTCCCGCTCCTACGAGCAGTACGTC. It is translated as CASSASRSYEQYV. The rearrangement joins TRBV7-2 to TRBJ2-7; no firm D call. Germline CDR1 reads SGHTA; CDR2 reads FQGNSA. CDR3 length equals 13 residues.

Only a few counts were recorded for this clonotype. Here the CDR3 reads CASSLSGRRNYGYTF. In DNA, the CDR3 is TGTGCCAGCAGTTTATCTGGACGGAGAAACTATGGCTACACCTTC. The chain is built from TRBV27 and TRBJ1-2; D not resolved. The CDR3 length is 15 residues. The V gene's germline CDR1 is MNHEY and CDR2 SMNVEV (reference sequence). The germline V and J ends were trimmed by 0 bases and 2 bases, with 10 bases remaining between them.

The chain joins TRBV6-2 or TRBV6-3 to TRBJ2-7; 14 bases map to TRBD2. CDR1 is MNHEY, CDR2 SVGEGT, per germline. V dropped 4 bases and J dropped 2; count of bases not matched to a gene: 7. The CDR3 has 17 amino acids. For the CDR3, the DNA is TGTGCCAGCAGTTCACGGGGACTAGCGGGAGCCACCTACGAGCAGTACGTC. It encodes CASSSRGLAGATYEQYV.

This clonotype was seen ten or more times. The J gene is TRBJ1-6, the V gene TRBV4-2; unclear D gene. The ends were cut back, 0 bases at V and 10 bases at J, with 13 bases in the middle. The CDR3 extends over 15 amino acids. Germline CDR1 reads LGHNA; CDR2 reads YNFKEQ. This chain's CDR3 is CASSQEEGSGSPLHF. In nucleotides, the CDR3 is TGTGCCAGCAGCCAAGAAGAAGGAAGCGGCTCACCCCTCCACTTT.

This chain connects TRBV7-6 to TRBJ1-5; 8 bases line up with TRBD1. The CDR3 totals 14 residues. Germline loops: CDR1 SGHVS, CDR2 FNYEAQ. With 5 bases clipped from V and 5 bases from J, the junction kept 5 bases outside the gene matches. The CDR3 coding sequence is TGTGCCAGCAGCCACGGACAGGGTGATCAGCCCCAGCATTTT. It is translated as CASSHGQGDQPQHF.

This chain uses TRBV5-5 with TRBJ2-7; tentatively, D is TRBD2 (6 bases). The J call could be wrong; TRBJ2-1 is a better fit for the DNA end. The CDR3 sequence is 14 residues long. CDR1 and CDR2 (germline): SGHKS, YYEKEE (reference sequence). The DNA of the CDR3 is TGTGCCAGCAGCGCACCGGGACTGCACAATGAGCAGTTCTTC. The encoded protein is CASSAPGLHNEQFF.

The chain joins TRBV5-5 to TRBJ1-5; D is perhaps TRBD1 (6 bases). V was cut by 0 bases and J by 3 bases, with 10 bases left in between. The CDR3 runs 15 residues. Germline loops: CDR1 SGHKS, CDR2 YYEKEE (reference sequence). CDR3 amino acids: CASSLVGDNNQPQHF. The CDR3 coding sequence is TGTGCCAGCAGCTTGGTAGGGGACAACAATCAGCCCCAGCATTTT.

The V and J genes are TRBV6-2 or TRBV6-3 and TRBJ1-1; no firm D call. V was shortened by 6 bases and J by 4 bases, with 6 bases between the two germline ends. CDR1 and CDR2 (germline): MNHEY, SVGEGT. The CDR3 loop spans 11 amino acids. For the CDR3, the DNA is TGTGCCAGCAGCCATGGCACTGAAGCTTTCTTT. Its translation is CASSHGTEAFF.

This clonotype was seen only a few times. V gene TRBV16 combines with J gene TRBJ2-4, with D perhaps TRBD1 (5 bases). Trimming pared 3 bases from V and 7 bases from J, leaving 13 bases between. Germline values: CDR1 KGHSY, CDR2 FQNENV. The CDR3 has 14 amino acids. As DNA, the CDR3 is TGTGCCAGCAGCCATCATACAGGAATCAACATTCAGTACTTC. Protein: CASSHHTGINIQYF.

J is TRBJ2-7 and V is TRBV3-1; D possibly uses TRBD1 or TRBD2 (6 bases each). In germline, CDR1 is LGHDT, CDR2 YNNKEL (reference sequence). The CDR3 spans 16 residues. The ends were cut back, 3 bases at V and 3 bases at J, with 18 bases in the middle. CDR3 nucleotides: TGTGCCAGCAGCCACCCAAGGAGGGGACACCGCTACGAGCAGTACTTC. Translating gives CASSHPRRGHRYEQYF.